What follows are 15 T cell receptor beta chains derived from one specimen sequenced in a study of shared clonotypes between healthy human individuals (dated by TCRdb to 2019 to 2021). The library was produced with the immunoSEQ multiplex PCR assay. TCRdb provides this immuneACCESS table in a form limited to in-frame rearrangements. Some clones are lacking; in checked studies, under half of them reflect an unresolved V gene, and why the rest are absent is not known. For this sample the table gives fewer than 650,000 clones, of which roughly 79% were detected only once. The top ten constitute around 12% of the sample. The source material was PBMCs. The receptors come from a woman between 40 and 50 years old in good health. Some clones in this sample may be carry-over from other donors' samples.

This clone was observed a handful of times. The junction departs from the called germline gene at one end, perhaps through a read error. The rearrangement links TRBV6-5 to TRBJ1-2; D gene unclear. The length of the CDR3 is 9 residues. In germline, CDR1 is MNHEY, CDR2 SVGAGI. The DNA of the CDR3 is TGTGCCAGCATTTACGGCTACACCTTC. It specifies CASIYGYTF.

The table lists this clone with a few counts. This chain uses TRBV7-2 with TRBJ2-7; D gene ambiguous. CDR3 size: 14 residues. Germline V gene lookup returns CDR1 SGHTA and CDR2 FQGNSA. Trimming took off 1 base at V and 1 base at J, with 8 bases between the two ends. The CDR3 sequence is CASSLEYTSYEQYF. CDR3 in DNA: TGTGCCAGCAGCTTAGAGTATACATCCTACGAGCAGTACTTC.

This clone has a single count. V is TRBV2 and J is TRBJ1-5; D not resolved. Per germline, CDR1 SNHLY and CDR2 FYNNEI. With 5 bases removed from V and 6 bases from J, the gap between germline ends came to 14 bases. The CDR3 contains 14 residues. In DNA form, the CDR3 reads TGTGCCAGCAGTCTAGTAGGCCTGGGTCAGCCCCAGCATTTT. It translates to CASSLVGLGQPQHF. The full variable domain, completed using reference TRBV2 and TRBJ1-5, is EPEVTQTPSHQVTQMGQEVILRCVPISNHLYFYWYRQILGQKVEFLVSFYNNEISEKSEIFDDQFSVERPDGSNFTLKIRSTKLEDSAMYFCASSLVGLGQPQHFGDGTRLSIL.

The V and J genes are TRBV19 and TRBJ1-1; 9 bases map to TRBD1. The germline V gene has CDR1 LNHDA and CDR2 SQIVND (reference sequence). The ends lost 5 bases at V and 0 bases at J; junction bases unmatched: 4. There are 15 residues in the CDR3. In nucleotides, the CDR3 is TGTGCCAGTAGTCCAGGGACAGGGCTGAACACTGAAGCTTTCTTT. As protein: CASSPGTGLNTEAFF. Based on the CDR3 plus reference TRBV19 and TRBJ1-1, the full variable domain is DGGITQSPKYLFRKEGQNVTLSCEQNLNHDAMYWYRQDPGQGLRLIYYSQIVNDFQKGDIAEGYSVSREKKESFPLTVTSAQKNPTAFYLCASSPGTGLNTEAFFGQGTRLTVV.

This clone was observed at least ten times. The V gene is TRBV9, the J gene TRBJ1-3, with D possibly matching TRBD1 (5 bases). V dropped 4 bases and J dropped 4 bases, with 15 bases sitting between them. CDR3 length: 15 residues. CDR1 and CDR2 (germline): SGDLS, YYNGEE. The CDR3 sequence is CASSPRGEEGNTIYF. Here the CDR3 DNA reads TGTGCCAGCAGCCCTCGGGGGGAGGAAGGAAACACCATATATTTT.

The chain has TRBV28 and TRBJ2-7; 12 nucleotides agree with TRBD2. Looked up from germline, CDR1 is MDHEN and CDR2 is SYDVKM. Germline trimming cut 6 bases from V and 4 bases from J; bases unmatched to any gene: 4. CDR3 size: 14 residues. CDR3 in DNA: TGTGCCAGCAGGACTAGCGGGAGAATGTACGAGCAGTACTTC. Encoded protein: CASRTSGRMYEQYF.

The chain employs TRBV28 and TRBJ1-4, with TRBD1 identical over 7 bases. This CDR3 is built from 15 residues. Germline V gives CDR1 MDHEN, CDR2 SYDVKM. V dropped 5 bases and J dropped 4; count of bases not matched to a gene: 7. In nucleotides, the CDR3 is TGTGCCAGCAGTCCAGCAGGGGGGAATAATGAAAAACTGTTTTTT. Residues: CASSPAGGNNEKLFF. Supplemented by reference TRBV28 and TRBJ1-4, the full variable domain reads DVKVTQSSRYLVKRTGEKVFLECVQDMDHENMFWYRQDPGLGLRLIYFSYDVKMKEKGDIPEGYSVSREKKERFSLILESASTNQTSMYLCASSPAGGNNEKLFFGSGTQLSVL.

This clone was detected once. The CDR3 sequence is CAWSVGVFGYTF. DNA of the CDR3: TGTGCCTGGAGTGTCGGGGTTTTTGGCTACACCTTC. The chain recombines TRBV30 with TRBJ1-2; D call uncertain. The CDR3 loop spans 12 amino acids. Trimming removed 0 bases from V and 7 bases from J, with 9 bases in between. CDR1 GTSNPN and CDR2 SVGIG come from the germline V gene (reference sequence).

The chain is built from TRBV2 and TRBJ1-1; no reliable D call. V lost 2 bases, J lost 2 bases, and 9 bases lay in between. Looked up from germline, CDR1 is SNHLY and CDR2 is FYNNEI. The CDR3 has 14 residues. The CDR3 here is CASSESSINTEAFF. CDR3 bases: TGTGCCAGCAGTGAATCCAGTATTAACACTGAAGCTTTCTTT.

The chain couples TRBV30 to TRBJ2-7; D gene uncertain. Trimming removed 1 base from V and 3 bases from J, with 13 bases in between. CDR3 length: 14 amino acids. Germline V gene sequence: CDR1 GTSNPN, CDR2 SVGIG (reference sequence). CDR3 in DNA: TGTGCCTGGAGTGCCCTGGGGATCGTCTACGAGCAGTACTTC. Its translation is CAWSALGIVYEQYF.

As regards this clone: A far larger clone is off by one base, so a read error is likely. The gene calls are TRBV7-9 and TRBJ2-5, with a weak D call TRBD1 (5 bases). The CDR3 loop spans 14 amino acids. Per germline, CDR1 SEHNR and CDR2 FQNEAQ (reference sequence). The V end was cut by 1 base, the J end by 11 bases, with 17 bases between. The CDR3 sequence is CASSLGQGRNGQYF. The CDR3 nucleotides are TGTGCCAGCAGCTTAGGGCAGGGCAGGAACGGGCAGTACTTC. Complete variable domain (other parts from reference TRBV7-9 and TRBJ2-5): DTGVSQNPRHKITKRGQNVTFRCDPISEHNRLYWYRQTLGQGPEFLTYFQNEAQLEKSRLLSDRFSAERPKGSFSTLEIQRTEQGDSAMYLCASSLGQGRNGQYFGPGTRLLVL.

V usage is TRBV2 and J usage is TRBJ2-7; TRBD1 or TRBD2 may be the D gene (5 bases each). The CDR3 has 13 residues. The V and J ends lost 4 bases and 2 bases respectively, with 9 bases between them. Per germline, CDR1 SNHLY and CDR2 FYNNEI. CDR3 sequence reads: CASSVGTAYEQYF. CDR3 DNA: TGTGCCAGCAGTGTAGGGACGGCCTACGAGCAGTACTTC.

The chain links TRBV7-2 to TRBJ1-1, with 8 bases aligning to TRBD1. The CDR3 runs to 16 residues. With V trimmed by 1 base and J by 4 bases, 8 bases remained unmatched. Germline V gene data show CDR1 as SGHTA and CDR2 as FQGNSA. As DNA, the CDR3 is TGTGCCAGCAGCTTAGATGGGCGGCAGGGGGCCACTGAAGCTTTCTTT. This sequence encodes CASSLDGRQGATEAFF.

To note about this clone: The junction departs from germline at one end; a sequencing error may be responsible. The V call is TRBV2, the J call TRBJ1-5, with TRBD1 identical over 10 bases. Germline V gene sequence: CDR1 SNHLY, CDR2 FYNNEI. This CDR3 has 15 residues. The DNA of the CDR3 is TGTGCCAGCAGCGAAGACAGGGGGCCCAATCAGCCCCAGCATTTT. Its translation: CASSEDRGPNQPQHF.

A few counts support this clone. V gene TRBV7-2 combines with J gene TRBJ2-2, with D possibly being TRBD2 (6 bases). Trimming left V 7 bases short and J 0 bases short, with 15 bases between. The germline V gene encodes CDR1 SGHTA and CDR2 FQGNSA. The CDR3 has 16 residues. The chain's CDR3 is CASTHRGGTNTGELFF. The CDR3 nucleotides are TGTGCCAGCACCCATCGAGGAGGGACGAACACCGGGGAGCTGTTTTTT.